One sample yielded the 18 T cell receptor beta chains listed below, sequenced in a study of cytomegalovirus exposure and HLA in healthy donors. The PCR ran on 60 Vbeta and 13 Jbeta primers. The table came from immunoSEQ multiplex PCR; TCRdb's copy has only in-frame clones and leaves some out. The data contain more than 110,000 clones, roughly 73% of them singletons. Material: PBMCs. These receptors were obtained from a human donor in good health.

The V and J genes are TRBV7-8 and TRBJ2-1; no clear D gene. The CDR3 spans 14 residues. The V and J ends lost 1 base and 1 base respectively, with 5 bases between them. CDR1 and CDR2 (germline): SGHVS, FQNEAQ. The CDR3 here is CASSLDGSYNEQFF. In DNA, the CDR3 is TGTGCCAGCAGCTTAGACGGGTCCTACAATGAGCAGTTCTTC.

The J gene is TRBJ2-7, the V gene TRBV15, with D perhaps matching TRBD1 (6 bases). Germline CDR1 reads LNHNV; CDR2 reads YYDKDF (reference sequence). The V end was cut by 4 bases, the J end by 2 bases, with 15 bases between. The length of the CDR3 is 15 residues. The CDR3 reads CATSIIFGDTYEQYF. The CDR3 nucleotides read TGTGCCACCAGCATAATCTTCGGGGACACCTACGAGCAGTACTTC.

The V gene is TRBV29-1, the J gene TRBJ2-3; 8 bases agree with TRBD2. V lost 3 bases, J lost 0 bases, and 5 bases stayed unmatched. The CDR3 covers 15 residues. Germline CDR1 SQVTM, CDR2 ANQGSEA. CDR3 sequence (DNA): TGCAGCGTTGACGCCCCGGGAGGGAGCACAGATACGCAGTATTTT. Translated: CSVDAPGGSTDTQYF.

The J gene is TRBJ2-2, the V gene TRBV30; 9 bases are shared with TRBD2. Germline-derived CDR1 and CDR2 are GTSNPN and SVGIG (reference sequence). The ends lost 7 bases at V and 0 bases at J; junction bases unmatched: 3. This CDR3 spans 14 amino acids. The CDR3, as DNA: TGTGCCTTCTTAGCGGGAGCGAACACCGGGGAGCTGTTTTTT. Encoded protein: CAFLAGANTGELFF.

Here the CDR3 DNA reads TGTGCCAGCAGCCTGCTAGTCGGCGGGACTGAAGCTTTCTTT. Residues: CASSLLVGGTEAFF. The V gene is TRBV9, the J gene TRBJ1-1; D is uncertain. V shed 4 bases and J shed 5 bases, with 15 bases lying between them. CDR1 and CDR2 (germline): SGDLS, YYNGEE. The CDR3 is made up of 14 amino acids.

This clone occurred a few times. The rearrangement joins TRBV7-8 to TRBJ1-1; no definite D call. Germline V gene lookup returns CDR1 SGHVS and CDR2 FQNEAQ. V shed 0 bases and J shed 0 bases, with 8 bases lying between them. This CDR3 is 15 amino acids long. CDR3: CASSLAMGVNTEAFF. Here the CDR3 DNA reads TGTGCCAGCAGCTTAGCGATGGGAGTGAACACTGAAGCTTTCTTT.

This chain joins TRBV6-6 and TRBJ1-2; tentatively, D is TRBD1 (6 bases). This CDR3 has 14 residues. Per the germline V gene, CDR1 is MNHNY and CDR2 is SVGAGI (reference sequence). Trimming shortened V by 6 bases and J by 4 bases, and 15 bases separated the two germline ends. The CDR3 DNA sequence: TGTGCCAGCAGCCCAACAGGGACACCCTATGGCTACACCTTC. Translating it yields CASSPTGTPYGYTF.

The sample holds a few counts of this clone. This chain joins TRBV4-2 and TRBJ2-2; the match to TRBD2 covers 10 bases. The CDR3 extends over 19 amino acids. Germline V gene sequence: CDR1 LGHNA, CDR2 YNFKEQ. Losses at the gene ends were 4 bases for V and 4 bases for J; bases not matched to a gene: 15. CDR3 DNA sequence: TGTGCCAGCAGCCTTATGGGGACTAGCGTACCAGGGGGCACCGGGGAGCTGTTTTTT. Protein sequence: CASSLMGTSVPGGTGELFF.

The chain combines TRBV10-3 with TRBJ1-5; weak D call: TRBD1 (6 bases). The CDR3 is 13 amino acids. CDR1 is ENHRY, CDR2 SYGVKD, per germline. With 10 bases removed from V and 0 bases from J, the gap between germline ends came to 10 bases. The chain's CDR3 is CASGQYSNQPQHF. In DNA, the CDR3 is TGTGCCAGCGGACAGTATAGCAATCAGCCCCAGCATTTT.

This chain connects TRBV2 to TRBJ2-2, with 10 bases lining up with TRBD2. Losses at the gene ends were 10 bases for V and 6 bases for J; bases not matched to a gene: 11. Germline loops: CDR1 SNHLY, CDR2 FYNNEI. This CDR3 has 15 residues. CDR3 DNA: TGTGCCACCCTCGACCTAGCGGGGGCCCCCGGGGAGCTGTTTTTT. As protein: CATLDLAGAPGELFF.

This chain joins TRBV7-9 and TRBJ1-4; perhaps TRBD1 as D (5 bases). The CDR3 extends over 13 amino acids. The V gene's germline CDR1 is SEHNR and CDR2 FQNEAQ (reference sequence). V was pared by 1 base and J by 8 bases, with 8 bases between. The CDR3: CASSLGQREKLFF. The DNA of the CDR3 is TGTGCCAGCAGCTTAGGACAGAGGGAAAAACTGTTTTTT.

The rearrangement uses TRBV5-4 and TRBJ2-3; 7 bases agree with TRBD2. V dropped 3 bases and J dropped 3; count of bases not matched to a gene: 1. From germline, CDR1 is SGHNT and CDR2 YYREEE (reference sequence). The CDR3 spans 13 residues. The CDR3 DNA reads as TGTGCCAGCAGCTCTAGCGGAACAGATACGCAGTATTTT. Residues: CASSSSGTDTQYF.

This clone came up a few times. The chain uses TRBV5-5 and TRBJ2-3; 8 bases are a match to TRBD2. This CDR3 region has 18 residues. CDR1 and CDR2 from the germline V gene are SGHKS and YYEKEE (reference sequence). Unmatched junction bases numbered 16, after V lost 4 bases and J lost 3 bases. The CDR3 here is CASSGITGKSGRTDTQYF. In nucleotides, the CDR3 is TGTGCCAGCAGCGGAATAACCGGCAAAAGCGGGAGAACAGATACGCAGTATTTT.

The V call is TRBV2, the J call TRBJ2-1; 8 positions match TRBD2. Germline assignment: CDR1 SNHLY and CDR2 FYNNEI. The length of the CDR3 is 12 residues. CDR3 region: CATQRGLDEQFF. DNA for the CDR3: TGTGCTACTCAGCGGGGGCTCGATGAGCAGTTCTTC.

The chain joins TRBV7-8 to TRBJ2-3; tentative D call: TRBD1 (6 bases). CDR1 is SGHVS, CDR2 FQNEAQ, per germline. V shed 2 bases and J shed 2 bases, with 14 bases lying between them. The CDR3 is 16 residues long. For the CDR3, the DNA is TGTGCCAGCAGCTTAACACGGACAGCAAACACAGATACGCAGTATTTT. Translated, it gives CASSLTRTANTDTQYF.

This clone was seen only once. V is TRBV6-5 and J is TRBJ2-2; 7 positions agree with TRBD1. Losses at the gene ends were 2 bases for V and 4 bases for J; bases not matched to a gene: 7. The germline V gene encodes CDR1 MNHEY and CDR2 SVGAGI. The length of the CDR3 is 16 residues. As DNA, the CDR3 is TGTGCCAGCAGTTACCGGGCAGGGGGTTCCACCGGGGAGCTGTTTTTT. Amino acid sequence: CASSYRAGGSTGELFF.

The CDR3 DNA sequence: TGTGCCAGCAGGCCGACGCAGACAGGGTACTATGGCTACACCTTC. As protein: CASRPTQTGYYGYTF. The chain couples TRBV6-5 to TRBJ1-2; 7 bases agree with TRBD1. The germline V gene encodes CDR1 MNHEY and CDR2 SVGAGI. CDR3 length: 15 residues. V lost 6 bases to trimming and J lost 3 bases; unmatched junction nucleotides: 10.

The sample holds a few counts of this clone. V and J are TRBV6-4 and TRBJ2-3, with 10 nucleotides matching TRBD1. This CDR3 has 15 amino acids. V dropped 2 bases and J dropped 1; count of bases not matched to a gene: 0. Germline CDR1 reads MRHNA; CDR2 reads SNTAGT. The DNA of the CDR3 is TGTGCCAGCAGTGACGGACAGGGGGGCACAGATACGCAGTATTTT. As protein: CASSDGQGGTDTQYF.